The rows below give T cell receptor beta chains drawn from one sample of a study of blood T cell repertoires in COVID-19. Here immunoSEQ multiplex PCR was the method, and the copy in TCRdb shows in-frame clones only, minus some. This sample has 350,000 or so clones, with 88% found just once. The sequenced material came from PBMCs or T cells enriched from blood (not recorded which). Receptor source: a woman between 25 and 40 years old who had been exposed to COVID-19. Each CDR3 is given with its conserved first and last residue. The D gene is left open where the match is weak. Only some rows state a clone size, as once, few, many or a class for expanded clones.

d_call j_call clone_size v_call cdr3_aa cdr3_nt
TRBD2 TRBJ2-5 NA TRBV5-1 CASSPGLAGQETQYF TGCGCCAGCAGCCCGGGACTAGCGGGACAAGAGACCCAGTACTTC
NA TRBJ1-1 NA TRBV10-3 CAISESGQTEAFF TGTGCCATCAGTGAGTCGGGGCAAACTGAAGCTTTCTTT
NA TRBJ2-5 NA TRBV3-1/TRBV3-2 CASSPRGGDQETQYF TGTGCCAGCAGCCCCCGCGGGGGCGACCAAGAGACCCAGTACTTC
TRBD2 TRBJ2-1 NA TRBV29-1 CSVGGLAYNEQFF TGCAGCGTTGGGGGACTAGCCTACAATGAGCAGTTCTTC
NA TRBJ2-7 NA TRBV7-9 CASSKTATRPSYEQYF TGTGCCAGCAGCAAAACTGCGACTAGACCCTCCTACGAGCAGTACTTC
TRBD2 TRBJ2-1 NA TRBV5-4 CASTSGLAGDNEQFF TGTGCCAGCACCTCGGGACTAGCGGGCGACAATGAGCAGTTCTTC
TRBD2 TRBJ2-1 NA TRBV11-3 CASSSKPTSAFDNEQFF TGTGCCAGCAGCTCGAAACCTACTAGCGCGTTTGACAATGAGCAGTTCTTC
TRBD1 TRBJ2-7 NA TRBV7-8 CASSPPPDRPYEQYF TGTGCCAGCAGCCCCCCCCCGGACAGGCCCTACGAGCAGTACTTC
NA TRBJ2-6 once TRBV19 CASETGSGANVLTF TGTGCCAGTGAGACTGGCTCTGGGGCCAACGTCCTGACTTTC
NA TRBJ1-2 once TRBV7-9 CASSLAGFLTERYGYTF TGTGCCAGCAGCTTAGCCGGGTTCTTGACGGAGAGGTATGGCTACACCTTC
NA TRBJ1-5 NA TRBV7-6 CASSLGGLGEQPQHF TGTGCCAGCAGCTTAGGGGGTCTAGGGGAACAGCCCCAGCATTTT
TRBD1 TRBJ2-5 NA TRBV18 CASWTGGVETQYF TGTGCCAGCTGGACAGGGGGCGTTGAGACCCAGTACTTC
TRBD1 TRBJ2-5 NA TRBV9 CASSVEGALLETQYF TGTGCCAGCAGCGTAGAGGGGGCCCTTTTGGAGACCCAGTACTTC
TRBD1 TRBJ1-3 NA TRBV19 CASRSTGRRSGNTIYF TGTGCCAGTAGGTCGACAGGGCGGAGATCCGGAAACACCATATATTTT
NA TRBJ2-3 NA TRBV6-4 CASSEGGSTDTQYF TGTGCCAGCAGTGAGGGAGGAAGCACAGATACGCAGTATTTT
TRBD1 TRBJ1-5 NA TRBV7-2 CASSRARTGFSNQPQHF TGTGCCAGCAGCCGCGCCCGGACAGGCTTTAGCAATCAGCCCCAGCATTTT
NA TRBJ2-5 NA TRBV2 CASSPPGAQYQETQYF TGTGCCAGCAGTCCCCCAGGGGCCCAGTACCAAGAGACCCAGTACTTC
NA TRBJ1-1 NA TRBV29-1 CSVLESNTEAFF TGCAGCGTTCTGGAGTCGAACACTGAAGCTTTCTTT
NA TRBJ1-5 once TRBV2 CASSDQYSNQPQHF TGTGCCAGCAGTGACCAGTATAGCAATCAGCCCCAGCATTTT
NA TRBJ2-7 NA TRBV6-5 CASRTAVGGPYEQYF TGTGCCAGCAGGACCGCGGTGGGAGGACCCTACGAGCAGTACTTC
TRBD2 TRBJ2-7 NA TRBV4-1 CASSQERGLAGSGRRPYEQYF TGCGCCAGCAGCCAAGAGAGGGGACTAGCGGGAAGTGGGAGGAGGCCCTACGAGCAGTACTTC
NA TRBJ2-2 NA TRBV18 CASSPPGSDTGELFF TGTGCCAGCTCACCTCCGGGGTCGGACACCGGGGAGCTGTTTTTT
TRBD2 TRBJ2-1 NA TRBV5-1 CASSPLAESYNEQFF TGCGCCAGCAGTCCACTAGCGGAGAGCTACAATGAGCAGTTCTTC
TRBD2 TRBJ2-1 NA TRBV27 CASTLLAGGIEQFF TGTGCCAGCACCTTACTAGCGGGAGGGATTGAGCAGTTCTTC
TRBD1 TRBJ2-7 NA TRBV5-6 CASSLISRDRGHEQYF TGTGCCAGCAGCTTAATATCCCGGGACAGGGGCCACGAGCAGTACTTC
NA TRBJ2-7 few TRBV28 CASSLLARFDEQYF TGTGCCAGCAGTTTATTGGCTAGATTCGACGAGCAGTACTTC
TRBD1 TRBJ2-7 few TRBV28 CASRPPGTGYEQYF TGTGCCAGCAGGCCCCCCGGGACAGGGTACGAGCAGTACTTC
NA TRBJ1-1 NA TRBV6-5 CASSQRRGVTEAFF TGTGCCAGCAGTCAACGCAGGGGTGTCACTGAAGCTTTCTTT
TRBD2 TRBJ2-1 NA TRBV5-1 CASGGREGLDEQFF TGCGCCAGTGGGGGGCGGGAGGGCCTCGATGAGCAGTTCTTC
NA TRBJ2-5 NA TRBV7-9 CASSLDPLETQYF TGTGCCAGCAGCTTAGATCCTCTAGAGACCCAGTACTTC
TRBD1 TRBJ1-3 NA TRBV28 CASSSGTASGNTIYF TGTGCCAGCAGCTCTGGGACAGCCTCTGGAAACACCATATATTTT
TRBD1 TRBJ1-3 NA TRBV11-3 CASSLRGQAGNTIYF TGTGCCAGCAGCTTACGGGGACAGGCTGGAAACACCATATATTTT
TRBD2 TRBJ2-7 NA TRBV7-2 CASSLFIAGAGEQYF TGTGCCAGCAGCTTATTCATAGCGGGAGCGGGCGAGCAGTACTTC
NA TRBJ2-1 NA TRBV7-6 CASSLQGSSYNEQFF TGTGCCAGCAGCTTACAGGGAAGCTCCTACAATGAGCAGTTCTTC
NA TRBJ2-7 NA TRBV11-3 CASSRRTAYEQYF TGTGCCAGCAGCCGTCGGACAGCTTACGAGCAGTACTTC
NA TRBJ1-5 NA TRBV9 CASSVSGFPNQPQHF TGTGCCAGCAGCGTCTCAGGGTTTCCCAATCAGCCCCAGCATTTT
NA TRBJ2-1 NA TRBV30 CAWSVPPGEGGRASYNEQFF TGTGCCTGGAGTGTACCCCCGGGAGAGGGAGGCCGGGCGAGTTACAATGAGCAGTTCTTC
TRBD1 TRBJ1-1 NA TRBV28 CASSFTGGEPNTEAFF TGTGCCAGCAGTTTTACAGGGGGCGAACCGAACACTGAAGCTTTCTTT
TRBD2 TRBJ2-1 NA TRBV28 CASSGGGPSRQFF TGTGCCAGCAGCGGGGGGGGACCTAGTAGGCAGTTCTTC
NA TRBJ1-1 once TRBV3-1/TRBV3-2 CASSQDPRAKAFF TGTGCCAGCAGCCAAGACCCGAGAGCTAAAGCTTTCTTT
NA TRBJ2-7 NA TRBV6-5 CASAVDRPYEQYF TGTGCCAGTGCAGTCGACAGACCCTACGAGCAGTACTTC
TRBD1 TRBJ2-1 NA TRBV2 CASRQGQGFYEQFF TGTGCCAGCAGACAGGGACAGGGATTTTATGAGCAGTTCTTC
NA TRBJ2-4 NA TRBV13 CASSFPLPGHSPSGTKNIQYF TGTGCCAGCAGCTTCCCATTACCGGGACATTCACCCTCGGGGACCAAAAACATTCAGTACTTC
NA TRBJ1-5 NA TRBV6-5 CASNSPYQPQHF TGTGCCAGCAACTCCCCATATCAGCCCCAGCATTTT
NA TRBJ1-5 NA TRBV18 CASSGDSNQPQHF TGTGCCAGCTCTGGAGATAGCAATCAGCCCCAGCATTTT
TRBD2 TRBJ2-5 once TRBV30 CAWSVRLAGIGTQYF TGTGCCTGGAGTGTACGACTAGCGGGAATCGGGACCCAGTACTTC
TRBD1 TRBJ2-2 NA TRBV9 CASSVVPTGGLILNTGELFF TGTGCCAGCAGCGTAGTTCCGACAGGGGGCTTAATATTGAACACCGGGGAGCTGTTTTTT